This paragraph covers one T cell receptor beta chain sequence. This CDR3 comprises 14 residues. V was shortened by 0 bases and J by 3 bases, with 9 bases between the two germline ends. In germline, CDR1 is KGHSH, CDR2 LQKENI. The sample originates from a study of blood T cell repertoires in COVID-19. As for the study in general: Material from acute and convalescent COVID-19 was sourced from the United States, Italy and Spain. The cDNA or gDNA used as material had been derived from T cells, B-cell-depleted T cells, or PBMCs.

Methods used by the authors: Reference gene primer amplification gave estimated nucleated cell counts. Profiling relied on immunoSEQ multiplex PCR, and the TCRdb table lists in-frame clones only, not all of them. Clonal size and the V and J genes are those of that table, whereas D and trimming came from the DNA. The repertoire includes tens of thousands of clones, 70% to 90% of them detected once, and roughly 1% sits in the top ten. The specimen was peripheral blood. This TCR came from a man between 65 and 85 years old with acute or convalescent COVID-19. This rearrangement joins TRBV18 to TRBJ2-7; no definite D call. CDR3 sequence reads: CASSPPRPNYEQYF. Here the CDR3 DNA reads TGTGCCAGCTCACCACCGCGGCCGAACTACGAGCAGTACTTC. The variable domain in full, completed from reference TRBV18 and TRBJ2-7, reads NAGVMQNPRHLVRRRGQEARLRCSPMKGHSHVYWYRQLPEEGLKFMVYLQKENIIDESGMPKERFSAEFPKEGPSILRIQQVVRGDSAAYFCASSPPRPNYEQYFGPGTRLTVT.